These 14 T cell receptor beta chains came from one sample sequenced in a study of blood T cell repertoires in COVID-19. TCRdb's copy holds only in-frame clones and misses some; the assay was immunoSEQ multiplex PCR. The sample consists of 95,000 to 120,000 clones, roughly 85% of them appearing once. The specimen was peripheral blood. The receptors were sampled from a human donor in a cohort sampled during active COVID-19.

The rearrangement uses TRBV5-6 and TRBJ2-7; TRBD1 might be the D (6 bases). V lost 5 bases and J 0 bases, leaving 15 bases between the germline ends. This CDR3 is built from 15 residues. In germline, CDR1 is SGHDT, CDR2 YYEEEE. CDR3 region: CASSQDRMFSYEQYF. CDR3 sequence (DNA): TGTGCCAGCAGTCAAGACAGGATGTTCTCCTACGAGCAGTACTTC. The variable domain in full, with the rest retrieved from reference TRBV5-6 and TRBJ2-7, is DAGVTQSPTHLIKTRGQQVTLRCSPKSGHDTVSWYQQALGQGPQFIFQYYEEEERQRGNFPDRFSGHQFPNYSSELNVNALLLGDSALYLCASSQDRMFSYEQYFGPGTRLTVT.

Comments on this clone: Relative to the germline gene, one junction end is altered; a read error may explain this. The gene calls are TRBV9 and TRBJ2-6, with TRBD1 matching over 7 bases. The CDR3 spans 15 residues. Germline V gene data show CDR1 as SGDLS and CDR2 as YYNGEE. Here the CDR3 DNA reads TGTGCCAGCAGACAGGGGACGGCTGGAGCCAACGTCCTGACTTTC. Its translation is CASRQGTAGANVLTF.

This clone was counted many times. This sequence joins TRBV10-3 and TRBJ1-6; 7 nucleotides align to TRBD1. The germline V gene has CDR1 ENHRY and CDR2 SYGVKD. The CDR3 totals 15 residues. The ends lost 1 base at V and 9 bases at J; junction bases unmatched: 6. The CDR3 is CAISELTGFFSPLHF. CDR3 in DNA: TGTGCCATCAGTGAGTTGACAGGGTTCTTTTCACCCCTCCACTTT.

The CDR3 DNA reads as TGTGCCAGCAGCTTAGAGTTCGCAGATACGCAGTATTTT. The encoded protein is CASSLEFADTQYF. V and J are TRBV11-3 and TRBJ2-3; D call uncertain. V was pared by 0 bases and J by 4 bases, with 5 bases between. This CDR3 has 13 residues. Germline CDR1 is SGHNT and CDR2 is YENEEA.

The J gene is TRBJ2-5, the V gene TRBV19; TRBD2 matches at 7 bases. Germline-derived CDR1 and CDR2 are LNHDA and SQIVND (reference sequence). The CDR3 length is 16 residues. V shed 4 bases, J shed 2 bases, and the junction held 10 bases outside the gene matches. The DNA of the CDR3 is TGTGCCAGTAGTACCTTTCAGGGCGGGGGACAAGAGACCCAGTACTTC. Translated, it gives CASSTFQGGGQETQYF.

The gene calls are TRBV7-2 and TRBJ1-4; maybe TRBD1 (5 bases). V was cut by 5 bases and J by 8 bases, with 18 bases left in between. This CDR3 has 15 residues. Germline CDR1 reads SGHTA; CDR2 reads FQGNSA. The CDR3 reads CASSRRATGGEKLFF. CDR3 sequence (DNA): TGTGCCAGCAGCCGCCGGGCCACGGGGGGGGAAAAACTGTTTTTT. Based on the CDR3 plus reference TRBV7-2 and TRBJ1-4, the full variable domain is GAGVSQSPSNKVTEKGKDVELRCDPISGHTALYWYRQSLGQGLEFLIYFQGNSAPDKSGLPSDRFSAERTGGSVSTLTIQRTQQEDSAVYLCASSRRATGGEKLFFGSGTQLSVL.

The chain carries TRBV25-1 and TRBJ2-1, with 10 bases matching TRBD2. Per the germline V gene, CDR1 is MGHDK and CDR2 is SYGVNS. The J segment lost 14 bases and the V segment lost 2 bases, leaving 3 bases of the junction unmatched. This CDR3 is 12 amino acids long. CDR3 sequence (DNA): TGTGCCAGCAGTGAAACTAGCGGGGAAAAGTTCTTC. This translates into CASSETSGEKFF.

V gene TRBV6-6 combines with J gene TRBJ2-3, with 8 positions matching TRBD1. The trim removed 5 bases at V and 6 bases at J, leaving 13 bases unmatched. The CDR3 is 16 amino acids. Germline V gene lookup returns CDR1 MNHNY and CDR2 SVGAGI (reference sequence). CDR3 protein: CASSRQGPDGADTQYF. The DNA for the CDR3 is TGTGCCAGCAGTCGACAGGGGCCGGATGGTGCTGATACGCAGTATTTT.

Only one count was recorded for this clone. This chain uses TRBV21-1 with TRBJ1-5; the table's D call, TRBD1, was not checked against the DNA. TRBV21-1 is described as a pseudogene. The CDR3 runs to 14 residues. The CDR3 protein is CASSKAKGQQPQHF. CDR3 coding DNA: TGTGCCAGCAGCAAAGCAAAGGGACAGCAGCCCCAGCATTTT.

This clone has just a few counts. The V and J genes are TRBV7-2 and TRBJ1-5; D is possibly TRBD1 (5 bases). V was clipped by 1 base and J by 7 bases, with 14 bases between them. The germline CDR1 and CDR2 sequences are SGHTA and FQGNSA. The CDR3 extends over 15 amino acids. The CDR3 coding sequence is TGTGCCAGCAGCTTAGATGGGGCAGGAGTCCAGCCCCAGCATTTT. Amino acid sequence: CASSLDGAGVQPQHF. The full variable domain, in which reference TRBV7-2 and TRBJ1-5 provide the parts outside the CDR3, is GAGVSQSPSNKVTEKGKDVELRCDPISGHTALYWYRQSLGQGLEFLIYFQGNSAPDKSGLPSDRFSAERTGGSVSTLTIQRTQQEDSAVYLCASSLDGAGVQPQHFGDGTRLSIL.

This clone turned up a few times. The V call is TRBV19, the J call TRBJ1-4, with TRBD1 matching 8 bases. Germline V gene sequence: CDR1 LNHDA, CDR2 SQIVND (reference sequence). This CDR3 contains 13 residues. V gave up 7 bases and J gave up 8 bases; unmatched junction bases: 6. CDR3 nucleotides: TGTGCCAGTAATGAACAGGGGGGAGAAAAACTGTTTTTT. Residues: CASNEQGGEKLFF.

The CDR3 sequence is CASSTGQGGQPQHF. CDR3 DNA: TGTGCCAGCAGCACCGGACAGGGTGGTCAGCCCCAGCATTTT. This chain connects TRBV9 to TRBJ1-5; 8 bases fit TRBD1. V was pared by 4 bases and J by 6 bases, with 6 bases of the junction left unmatched. Germline CDR1 reads SGDLS; CDR2 reads YYNGEE. The CDR3 is 14 residues long.

The chain uses TRBV30 and TRBJ1-2; D perhaps matches TRBD1 (5 bases). Germline assignment: CDR1 GTSNPN and CDR2 SVGIG (reference sequence). This CDR3 contains 13 residues. The ends were cut back, 4 bases at V and 1 base at J, with 10 bases in the middle. CDR3 sequence (DNA): TGTGCCTGGACTGACAGCCATAACTATGGCTACACCTTC. It specifies CAWTDSHNYGYTF.

The V and J genes are TRBV4-3 and TRBJ2-5; D is uncertain. This CDR3 has 13 residues. Between the trimmed V and J ends, which lost 4 bases and 3 bases, there was a span of 9 bases. CDR1 is LGHNA, CDR2 YSLEER, per germline. CDR3 protein: CASSPGLEETQYF. CDR3 nucleotide sequence: TGCGCCAGCAGCCCAGGTTTGGAAGAGACCCAGTACTTC.